This TCR beta chain was sequenced in a study of T cell responses to AZD1222 COVID-19 vaccine. Libraries were prepared by immunoSEQ multiplex PCR; TCRdb keeps only in-frame clonotypes and omits some of them. Of some 110,000 clones listed, around 90% are singletons. The CDR3 contains 14 residues. Germline V gene data show CDR1 as SGDLS and CDR2 as YYNGEE. V dropped 5 bases and J dropped 5 bases, with 13 bases sitting between them. This chain connects TRBV9 to TRBJ1-4; no definite D call. This clonotype was sampled from an adult who received the AZD1222 COVID-19 vaccine. The sequencing here drew on peripheral blood, taken 28 days after the second AZD1222 dose. The CDR3 DNA follows: TGTGCCAGCAGGAGGGAGGGCCCGAATGAAAAACTGTTTTTT. Protein sequence: CASRREGPNEKLFF.